The 17 T cell receptor beta chains given below trace back to one sample, sequenced in a study of blood T cell repertoires in COVID-19. The data were produced by immunoSEQ multiplex PCR, yet TCRdb's version contains in-frame clones alone and is incomplete. This sample has approximately 6,600 clones, with 80% to 90% found just once. The sequenced sample consisted of peripheral blood. The receptors were gathered from an elderly man with active COVID-19.

This rearrangement joins TRBV4-3 to TRBJ2-5; the D gene is possibly TRBD2 (7 bases). The V gene's germline CDR1 is LGHNA and CDR2 YSLEER. With 2 bases removed from V and 5 bases from J, the gap between germline ends came to 18 bases. The CDR3 loop spans 16 amino acids. The CDR3 coding sequence is TGCGCCAGCAGCCAAAGCTTACGGGGGGCCATGGAGACCCAGTACTTC. As protein: CASSQSLRGAMETQYF.

The chain is built from TRBV5-8 and TRBJ2-1, with D perhaps matching TRBD2 (5 bases). The V end lost 4 bases, the J end lost 0 bases, and 14 bases lay between the germline ends. This CDR3 is 16 amino acids long. CDR1 is SGHTS, CDR2 YDEGEE, per germline. The DNA of the CDR3 is TGTGCCAGCAGCCGTGTTCTAGGGAGCTCCTACAATGAGCAGTTCTTC. It encodes CASSRVLGSSYNEQFF.

V usage is TRBV19 and J usage is TRBJ1-2; tentative D call: TRBD1 (6 bases). Germline CDR1 reads LNHDA; CDR2 reads SQIVND (reference sequence). The CDR3 is 11 amino acids. Trimming left V 8 bases short and J 2 bases short, with 6 bases between. The CDR3 here is CASGGNYGYTF. The CDR3 bases are TGTGCCAGTGGGGGCAACTATGGCTACACCTTC.

This chain uses TRBV25-1 with TRBJ2-1; 8 positions agree with TRBD1. The CDR3 has 16 residues. Germline CDR1 MGHDK, CDR2 SYGVNS. V lost 1 base and J lost 11; bases outside the gene matches: 13. The CDR3: CASSESSWDRTMKQFF. The CDR3 region has the DNA TGTGCCAGCAGTGAATCGAGTTGGGACAGGACAATGAAGCAGTTCTTC.

This chain connects TRBV4-3 to TRBJ2-1, with D perhaps TRBD2 (5 bases). Germline-derived CDR1 and CDR2 are LGHNA and YSLEER. This CDR3 has 17 amino acids. Between the trimmed V and J ends, which lost 2 bases and 7 bases, there was a span of 21 bases. CDR3 DNA: TGCGCCAGCAGCCAACTCCTACAGACGGGAAATTGGAATGAGCAGTTCTTC. The encoded protein is CASSQLLQTGNWNEQFF.

V is TRBV18 and J is TRBJ2-1, with 11 bases that match TRBD2. J was trimmed by 6 bases and V by 4 bases; bases with no gene match: 5. Germline V gives CDR1 KGHSH, CDR2 LQKENI. This CDR3 region has 15 residues. The CDR3, as DNA: TGTGCCAGCTCACTAGCGGGAGGGGACGTCAATGAGCAGTTCTTC. Translated: CASSLAGGDVNEQFF.

V gene TRBV7-9 combines with J gene TRBJ2-1; 8 positions agree with TRBD2. V lost 6 bases to trimming and J lost 7 bases; unmatched junction nucleotides: 14. The V gene's germline CDR1 is SEHNR and CDR2 FQNEAQ (reference sequence). This CDR3 contains 16 residues. CDR3 DNA sequence: TGTGCCAGCAGAACGGGGCTGGGAGCGGGAGTGAATGAGCAGTTCTTC. Its protein is CASRTGLGAGVNEQFF.

This chain links TRBV19 with TRBJ1-2; TRBD1 is a possible D gene (6 bases). V was clipped by 9 bases and J by 1 base, with 12 bases between them. The CDR3 has 13 residues. Germline-derived CDR1 and CDR2 are LNHDA and SQIVND (reference sequence). In nucleotides, the CDR3 is TGTGCCAGCCGGGACACGGATAACTATGGCTACACCTTC. This codes for CASRDTDNYGYTF.

The chain recombines TRBV7-8 with TRBJ1-4, with TRBD1 identical over 7 bases. Per germline, CDR1 SGHVS and CDR2 FQNEAQ. Trimming took 5 bases from V and 0 from J; bases not matched to a gene: 3. The CDR3 has 15 amino acids. Here the CDR3 reads CASSLRGPTNEKLFF. The CDR3 coding sequence is TGTGCCAGCAGCCTGAGGGGGCCAACTAATGAAAAACTGTTTTTT.

The chain carries TRBV5-1 and TRBJ2-5; TRBD2 aligns across 9 bases. After removal of 3 bases from V and 1 base from J, the junction contained 4 bases not matched to a gene. Germline CDR1 reads SGHRS; CDR2 reads YFSETQ. The CDR3 is 15 residues long. Here the CDR3 reads CASSSAGGVQETQYF. DNA of the CDR3: TGCGCCAGCAGCTCCGCGGGAGGGGTCCAAGAGACCCAGTACTTC.

V is TRBV11-1 and J is TRBJ2-7; TRBD2 aligns across 8 bases. Per germline, CDR1 SGHAT and CDR2 FQDESV (reference sequence). CDR3 length: 15 residues. The trim removed 4 bases at V and 0 bases at J, leaving 5 bases unmatched. This CDR3 reads CASSSFSGNSYEQYF. Written as DNA, the CDR3 is TGTGCCAGCAGCTCTTTTAGCGGGAACTCCTACGAGCAGTACTTC.

The rearrangement joins TRBV2 to TRBJ2-3; a weak D match, TRBD1 (6 bases). Germline V gene lookup returns CDR1 SNHLY and CDR2 FYNNEI. The CDR3 covers 14 residues. Trimming cost V 6 bases and J 2 bases, with 12 bases left between them. DNA for the CDR3: TGTGCCAGCAGCCAGACAGGTTTCACAGATACGCAGTATTTT. This sequence encodes CASSQTGFTDTQYF. Full variable domain (missing parts from reference TRBV2 and TRBJ2-3): EPEVTQTPSHQVTQMGQEVILRCVPISNHLYFYWYRQILGQKVEFLVSFYNNEISEKSEIFDDQFSVERPDGSNFTLKIRSTKLEDSAMYFCASSQTGFTDTQYFGPGTRLTVL.

This chain joins TRBV6-5 and TRBJ2-5; a weak D match, TRBD2 (6 bases). Germline V gene lookup returns CDR1 MNHEY and CDR2 SVGAGI. Trimming shortened V by 1 base and J by 6 bases, and 12 bases separated the two germline ends. The CDR3 is made up of 14 amino acids. In nucleotides, the CDR3 is TGTGCCAGCAGTTACTTCGGGGAGGCGAAGACCCAGTACTTC. Amino acids: CASSYFGEAKTQYF.

This chain uses TRBV7-2 with TRBJ2-7; TRBD2 matches at 7 bases. Looked up from germline, CDR1 is SGHTA and CDR2 is FQGNSA. This CDR3 is built from 14 residues. Losses at the gene ends were 1 base for V and 7 bases for J; bases not matched to a gene: 7. CDR3 protein: CASSLGAGFGEQYF. DNA of the CDR3: TGTGCCAGCAGCTTAGGAGCGGGATTTGGGGAGCAGTACTTC.

V and J are TRBV14 and TRBJ2-3; 7 bases match TRBD2. J lost 0 bases, V lost 4 bases, and 4 bases had no gene match. Germline-derived CDR1 and CDR2 are SGHDN and FVKESK. The CDR3 has 15 residues. The DNA for the CDR3 is TGTGCCAGCAGCCGACAACTAGCGAGCACAGATACGCAGTATTTT. Translated: CASSRQLASTDTQYF.

The rearrangement links TRBV18 to TRBJ2-1; D is unresolved. CDR1 and CDR2 from the germline V gene are KGHSH and LQKENI. The CDR3 consists of 17 residues. Trimming took 3 bases from V and 0 from J, leaving 15 bases between them. The CDR3 DNA follows: TGTGCCAGCTCACCCCGTGCGAGAACTGGCTCCTACAATGAGCAGTTCTTC. This encodes CASSPRARTGSYNEQFF.

Remarks on this clone: The sample contains more than one DNA sequence encoding this CDR3. V gene TRBV7-9 combines with J gene TRBJ2-3; 9 bases line up with TRBD1. Germline assignment: CDR1 SEHNR and CDR2 FQNEAQ (reference sequence). Unmatched junction bases numbered 5, after V lost 7 bases and J lost 3 bases. CDR3 size: 14 residues. The CDR3 protein is CASTGTGSTDTQYF. The CDR3 DNA reads as TGTGCCAGCACCGGGACAGGGTCGACAGATACGCAGTATTTT.